This T cell receptor (beta chain) was documented in a study of PD-1 blockade in classical Hodgkin lymphoma. Study-wide results and limits: Although disease activity or prior therapy may be involved, causes of the repertoire differences remain undefined.

A word on this clone: Its matching antigen is unknown.

TCRdb keeps only in-frame clones here, not all; method: immunoSEQ multiplex PCR. The table shows around 40,000 clones, with roughly 73% occurring only once. Germline trimming cut 1 base from V and 6 bases from J; bases unmatched to any gene: 4. The CDR3 consists of 15 residues. Germline CDR1 and CDR2: LNHDA and SQIVND (reference sequence). Each patient experienced a relapse that followed autologous stem cell transplantation, and brentuximab vedotin exposure varied. The receptor's source is a human donor with classical Hodgkin lymphoma. Source: peripheral blood mononuclear cells (PBMCs), taken at baseline. This rearrangement joins TRBV19 to TRBJ2-2, with TRBD1 matching over 8 bases. The CDR3 loop is CASSIVQGAPGELFF. The DNA for the CDR3 is TGTGCCAGTAGTATAGTTCAGGGGGCGCCCGGGGAGCTGTTTTTT.